Listed below are T cell receptor beta chains from one sample, sequenced in a study of cytomegalovirus exposure and HLA in healthy donors. Assay used: immunoSEQ multiplex PCR; TCRdb lists only in-frame clones, some missing. The repertoire consists of approximately 150,000 clones, with roughly 80% occurring once and the leading ten covering 8% to 10%. The sequencing sample was made of PBMCs. The source of these receptors is a man in his late teens or twenties in good health and CMV-seropositive. Each CDR3 is given with its conserved first and last residue. The D gene is left open where the match is weak. A row's size may be missing; if present it is once, few, many or a size class.

J: TRBJ2-3
D: -
size: -
V: TRBV7-9
CDR3: CSSSLVISDDTDTQYF
DNA: TGTTCCAGCAGCTTAGTTATTAGCGACGACACAGATACGCAGTATTTT

J: TRBJ2-1
D: TRBD2
size: -
V: TRBV10-3
CDR3: CAIRGGGSNNEQFF
DNA: TGTGCCATCAGGGGCGGGGGGTCAAACAATGAGCAGTTCTTC

J: TRBJ1-6
D: -
size: -
V: TRBV2
CDR3: CASSEGTDLNSPLHF
DNA: TGTGCCAGCAGTGAAGGGACAGACCTAAATTCACCCCTCCACTTT

J: TRBJ2-2
D: TRBD1
size: -
V: TRBV10-3
CDR3: CAISAGQGLTGELFF
DNA: TGTGCCATCAGTGCGGGACAGGGGCTCACCGGGGAGCTGTTTTTT

J: TRBJ1-2
D: TRBD1
size: -
V: TRBV30
CDR3: CAWGGGGHYGYTF
DNA: TGTGCCTGGGGAGGAGGGGGCCACTATGGCTACACCTTC

J: TRBJ2-7
D: -
size: -
V: TRBV7-9
CDR3: CASSLSQGLNYEQYF
DNA: TGTGCCAGCAGCTTATCACAGGGATTAAACTACGAGCAGTACTTC

J: TRBJ2-7
D: TRBD1
size: -
V: TRBV5-1
CDR3: CASSFFPGTGVAEQYF
DNA: TGCGCCAGCAGCTTTTTCCCCGGGACAGGGGTGGCCGAGCAGTACTTC

J: TRBJ2-5
D: TRBD1
size: -
V: TRBV7-9
CDR3: CASSLTGKTETQYF
DNA: TGTGCCAGCAGCTTGACAGGGAAGACGGAGACCCAGTACTTC

J: TRBJ2-1
D: TRBD2
size: -
V: TRBV29-1
CDR3: CSVDQSRGSNEQFF
DNA: TGCAGCGTTGACCAGTCGCGCGGGAGCAATGAGCAGTTCTTC

J: TRBJ1-4
D: -
size: once
V: TRBV27
CDR3: CASSLSSAGFEKLFF
DNA: TGTGCCAGCAGTTTATCCTCTGCAGGTTTCGAAAAACTGTTTTTT

J: TRBJ2-1
D: -
size: -
V: TRBV5-1
CDR3: CASSQDSSYNEQFF
DNA: TGCGCCAGCAGCCAGGACAGTTCCTACAATGAGCAGTTCTTC

J: TRBJ2-1
D: TRBD1
size: -
V: TRBV29-1
CDR3: CSVEDGTGDGEQFF
DNA: TGCAGCGTTGAAGATGGGACAGGGGATGGGGAGCAGTTCTTC

J: TRBJ1-5
D: TRBD1
size: -
V: TRBV27
CDR3: CASSGGSGQGHQPQHF
DNA: TGTGCCAGCTCCGGGGGGTCGGGACAGGGCCATCAGCCCCAGCATTTT

J: TRBJ2-7
D: -
size: -
V: TRBV5-4
CDR3: CASSFHPTPRTAYEQYF
DNA: TGTGCCAGCAGCTTTCACCCGACACCCCGAACGGCCTACGAGCAGTACTTC

J: TRBJ2-2
D: TRBD2
size: once
V: TRBV18
CDR3: CASSPLLGTSGTGELFF
DNA: TGTGCCAGCTCACCACTGCTAGGGACTAGCGGGACCGGGGAGCTGTTTTTT

J: TRBJ2-2
D: TRBD2
size: few
V: TRBV5-4
CDR3: CASSLATSATGELFF
DNA: TGTGCCAGCAGCTTGGCAACTAGCGCCACCGGGGAGCTGTTTTTT